Listed below are T cell receptor beta chains from one sample, sequenced in a study of T cell responses to AZD1222 COVID-19 vaccine. TCRdb keeps only in-frame clones here, not all; method: immunoSEQ multiplex PCR. The repertoire holds around 120,000 clones, with 84% as singletons. The sequencing used peripheral blood, collected 28 days after the second AZD1222 dose. These receptors were taken from an adult who received the AZD1222 COVID-19 vaccine. Both conserved end residues are part of each CDR3. A D gene is named only where the DNA matches it firmly. Rows give clone size only sometimes, using once, few, many, or a class for an expanded clone.

d_call: TRBD1; clone_size: .; v_call: TRBV10-1; j_call: TRBJ2-2; cdr3_length: 13; cdr3_aa: CASSLTGSGELFF; cdr3_nt: TGCGCCAGCAGTCTGACAGGGTCCGGGGAGCTGTTTTTT
d_call: TRBD1; clone_size: .; v_call: TRBV28; j_call: TRBJ1-2; cdr3_length: 14; cdr3_aa: CASSRRDSNYGYTF; cdr3_nt: TGTGCCAGCAGCCGTCGGGACAGCAACTATGGCTACACCTTC
d_call: .; clone_size: .; v_call: TRBV19; j_call: TRBJ1-1; cdr3_length: 13; cdr3_aa: CASSGQLNTEAFF; cdr3_nt: TGTGCCAGTTCCGGACAGTTGAACACTGAAGCTTTCTTT
d_call: TRBD1; clone_size: .; v_call: TRBV19; j_call: TRBJ1-6; cdr3_length: 13; cdr3_aa: CASQNRGNSPLHF; cdr3_nt: TGTGCCAGTCAAAACAGGGGGAATTCACCCCTCCACTTT
d_call: TRBD1; clone_size: .; v_call: TRBV24-1; j_call: TRBJ2-1; cdr3_length: 16; cdr3_aa: CATSAAGGTGGHEQFF; cdr3_nt: TGTGCCACCAGTGCCGCCGGCGGGACAGGGGGTCATGAGCAGTTCTTC
d_call: TRBD1; clone_size: .; v_call: TRBV18; j_call: TRBJ2-7; cdr3_length: 16; cdr3_aa: CASSPPSGQSSYEQYF; cdr3_nt: TGTGCCAGCTCACCACCGTCGGGACAGAGCTCCTACGAGCAGTACTTC
d_call: .; clone_size: .; v_call: TRBV28; j_call: TRBJ2-7; cdr3_length: 14; cdr3_aa: CASSPTDSFYEQYF; cdr3_nt: TGTGCCAGCAGTCCAACCGACAGTTTCTACGAGCAGTACTTC
d_call: .; clone_size: many; v_call: TRBV19; j_call: TRBJ1-2; cdr3_length: 15; cdr3_aa: CASSPHRLYLYGYTF; cdr3_nt: TGTGCCAGTAGTCCCCACAGGTTGTATCTCTATGGCTACACCTTC
d_call: TRBD1; clone_size: .; v_call: TRBV5-1; j_call: TRBJ1-3; cdr3_length: 14; cdr3_aa: CASSMTGGQSTIYF; cdr3_nt: TGCGCCAGCAGCATGACAGGGGGACAGAGCACCATATATTTT
d_call: .; clone_size: .; v_call: TRBV5-8; j_call: TRBJ1-4; cdr3_length: 14; cdr3_aa: CASSLVGLNEKLFF; cdr3_nt: TGTGCCAGCAGCTTGGTGGGATTGAATGAAAAACTGTTTTTT
d_call: .; clone_size: .; v_call: TRBV6-6; j_call: TRBJ1-4; cdr3_length: 12; cdr3_aa: CASSYWSGELFF; cdr3_nt: TGTGCCAGCAGTTACTGGAGTGGGGAACTGTTTTTT
d_call: .; clone_size: .; v_call: TRBV24-1; j_call: TRBJ1-4; cdr3_length: 14; cdr3_aa: CANTRRETNEKLFF; cdr3_nt: TGTGCCAATACCCGCCGGGAGACTAATGAAAAACTGTTTTTT
d_call: .; clone_size: .; v_call: TRBV14; j_call: TRBJ2-5; cdr3_length: 15; cdr3_aa: CASSPLTNSKETQYF; cdr3_nt: TGTGCCAGCAGCCCTTTGACTAACTCTAAAGAGACCCAGTACTTC
d_call: TRBD1; clone_size: .; v_call: TRBV3-1/TRBV3-2; j_call: TRBJ1-6; cdr3_length: 13; cdr3_aa: CASGTAYNSPLHF; cdr3_nt: TGTGCCAGCGGGACAGCATATAATTCACCCCTCCACTTT
d_call: .; clone_size: once; v_call: TRBV28; j_call: TRBJ1-1; cdr3_length: 14; cdr3_aa: CASSLDGTNTEAFF; cdr3_nt: TGTGCCAGCAGTCTGGACGGGACGAACACTGAAGCTTTCTTT
d_call: .; clone_size: .; v_call: TRBV7-9; j_call: TRBJ1-5; cdr3_length: 13; cdr3_aa: CASSLSRDQPQHF; cdr3_nt: TGTGCCAGCAGCTTAAGTAGGGATCAGCCCCAGCATTTT
d_call: .; clone_size: .; v_call: TRBV6-5; j_call: TRBJ1-1; cdr3_length: 14; cdr3_aa: CASSYFGPNTEAFF; cdr3_nt: TGTGCCAGCAGTTACTTCGGACCGAACACTGAAGCTTTCTTT
d_call: .; clone_size: once; v_call: TRBV5-5; j_call: TRBJ1-5; cdr3_length: 15; cdr3_aa: CASSGPGGVGQPQHF; cdr3_nt: TGTGCCAGCAGCGGCCCCGGGGGGGTCGGACAGCCCCAGCATTTT
d_call: TRBD1; clone_size: once; v_call: TRBV7-2; j_call: TRBJ2-7; cdr3_length: 14; cdr3_aa: CASSPGTGFYEQYF; cdr3_nt: TGTGCCAGCAGCCCGGGGACAGGATTCTACGAGCAGTACTTC
d_call: .; clone_size: .; v_call: TRBV9; j_call: TRBJ1-3; cdr3_length: 15; cdr3_aa: CASSVDPTSGNTIYF; cdr3_nt: TGTGCCAGCAGCGTAGACCCTACCTCTGGAAACACCATATATTTT
d_call: TRBD2; clone_size: once; v_call: TRBV5-1; j_call: TRBJ2-3; cdr3_length: 18; cdr3_aa: CASSFVLAGRTSTDTQYF; cdr3_nt: TGCGCCAGCAGCTTTGTACTAGCGGGGAGAACTAGCACAGATACGCAGTATTTT
d_call: TRBD1; clone_size: .; v_call: TRBV18; j_call: TRBJ1-4; cdr3_length: 15; cdr3_aa: CASSPLTGKGEKLFF; cdr3_nt: TGTGCCAGCTCACCCTTGACAGGGAAGGGCGAAAAACTGTTTTTT
d_call: .; clone_size: .; v_call: TRBV7-2; j_call: TRBJ2-7; cdr3_length: 15; cdr3_aa: CASSLGWGSSYEQYF; cdr3_nt: TGTGCCAGCAGCTTAGGGTGGGGGAGCTCCTACGAGCAGTACTTC
d_call: TRBD1; clone_size: .; v_call: TRBV3-1/TRBV3-2; j_call: TRBJ1-1; cdr3_length: 14; cdr3_aa: CASSRPGQGTEAFF; cdr3_nt: TGTGCCAGCAGCCGACCGGGACAGGGAACTGAAGCTTTCTTT
d_call: .; clone_size: .; v_call: TRBV28; j_call: TRBJ2-7; cdr3_length: 14; cdr3_aa: CASRPRGGSYEQYF; cdr3_nt: TGTGCCAGCAGACCAAGGGGGGGGTCCTACGAGCAGTACTTC
d_call: .; clone_size: .; v_call: TRBV5-1; j_call: TRBJ1-1; cdr3_length: 15; cdr3_aa: CASSQTLTENTEAFF; cdr3_nt: TGCGCCAGCAGCCAGACCCTGACGGAGAACACTGAAGCTTTCTTT
d_call: TRBD1; clone_size: .; v_call: TRBV9; j_call: TRBJ1-6; cdr3_length: 15; cdr3_aa: CASSVTGTGGSPLHF; cdr3_nt: TGTGCCAGCAGCGTAACCGGGACAGGGGGTTCACCCCTCCACTTT
d_call: .; clone_size: .; v_call: TRBV14; j_call: TRBJ2-3; cdr3_length: 16; cdr3_aa: CASSQVLAPSTDTQYF; cdr3_nt: TGTGCCAGCAGCCAAGTTTTGGCCCCTAGCACAGATACGCAGTATTTT
d_call: TRBD2; clone_size: .; v_call: TRBV4-3; j_call: TRBJ2-2; cdr3_length: 16; cdr3_aa: CASSQGLRGEIGELFF; cdr3_nt: TGCGCCAGCAGCCAAGGTCTACGGGGGGAGATCGGGGAGCTGTTTTTT
d_call: .; clone_size: .; v_call: TRBV11-2; j_call: TRBJ2-3; cdr3_length: 12; cdr3_aa: CASSSYGDTQYF; cdr3_nt: TGTGCCAGCAGCTCATATGGGGATACGCAGTATTTT
d_call: .; clone_size: .; v_call: TRBV30; j_call: TRBJ1-3; cdr3_length: 11; cdr3_aa: CAWLPGNTIYF; cdr3_nt: TGTGCCTGGCTACCAGGAAACACCATATATTTT
d_call: TRBD2; clone_size: .; v_call: TRBV3-1/TRBV3-2; j_call: TRBJ2-3; cdr3_length: 18; cdr3_aa: CASSRGPRLAGVGDTQYF; cdr3_nt: TGTGCCAGCAGCCGAGGGCCCCGACTAGCGGGAGTAGGAGATACGCAGTATTTT
d_call: .; clone_size: .; v_call: TRBV9; j_call: TRBJ2-3; cdr3_length: 12; cdr3_aa: CASNRNTDTQYF; cdr3_nt: TGTGCCAGCAACCGGAACACAGATACGCAGTATTTT
d_call: .; clone_size: .; v_call: TRBV28; j_call: TRBJ1-1; cdr3_length: 14; cdr3_aa: CASHLFPRDTEAFF; cdr3_nt: TGTGCCAGCCACCTTTTCCCGAGGGACACTGAAGCTTTCTTT
d_call: .; clone_size: .; v_call: TRBV7-8; j_call: TRBJ2-7; cdr3_length: 14; cdr3_aa: CASSPRSRTYEQYF; cdr3_nt: TGTGCCAGCAGCCCCCGGTCTAGGACCTACGAGCAGTACTTC
d_call: .; clone_size: .; v_call: TRBV5-1; j_call: TRBJ2-1; cdr3_length: 15; cdr3_aa: CASSETPQGGNEQFF; cdr3_nt: TGCGCCAGTAGCGAGACACCCCAGGGGGGCAATGAGCAGTTCTTC
d_call: TRBD1; clone_size: once; v_call: TRBV29-1; j_call: TRBJ1-2; cdr3_length: 13; cdr3_aa: CSVARTGDYGYTF; cdr3_nt: TGCAGCGTGGCAAGGACAGGGGACTATGGCTACACCTTC
d_call: .; clone_size: .; v_call: TRBV10-2; j_call: TRBJ2-7; cdr3_length: 12; cdr3_aa: CASSARSDEQYF; cdr3_nt: TGCGCCAGCAGTGCTAGGAGCGACGAGCAGTACTTC
d_call: .; clone_size: .; v_call: TRBV19; j_call: TRBJ1-2; cdr3_length: 14; cdr3_aa: CASNLVGSNYGYTF; cdr3_nt: TGTGCCAGTAATTTGGTGGGCTCGAACTATGGCTACACCTTC
d_call: TRBD1; clone_size: .; v_call: TRBV6-2/TRBV6-3; j_call: TRBJ1-3; cdr3_length: 15; cdr3_aa: CASSRTGALENTIYF; cdr3_nt: TGTGCCAGCAGTCGAACAGGGGCGCTCGAAAACACCATATATTTT
d_call: .; clone_size: .; v_call: TRBV15; j_call: TRBJ2-2; cdr3_length: 15; cdr3_aa: CATSRDYDGAGELFF; cdr3_nt: TGTGCCACCAGCAGAGATTATGATGGGGCCGGGGAGCTGTTTTTT
d_call: .; clone_size: .; v_call: TRBV5-4; j_call: TRBJ1-4; cdr3_length: 14; cdr3_aa: CASSFDRFNEKLFF; cdr3_nt: TGTGCCAGCAGCTTCGACAGGTTTAATGAAAAACTGTTTTTT
d_call: .; clone_size: .; v_call: TRBV28; j_call: TRBJ1-2; cdr3_length: 14; cdr3_aa: CASRRAGVDYGYTF; cdr3_nt: TGTGCCAGCCGCCGGGCAGGGGTGGACTATGGCTACACCTTC
d_call: TRBD1; clone_size: .; v_call: TRBV4-3; j_call: TRBJ1-2; cdr3_length: 16; cdr3_aa: CASSQDPGTGGWGYTF; cdr3_nt: TGCGCCAGCAGCCAAGACCCCGGGACAGGGGGCTGGGGCTACACCTTC
d_call: .; clone_size: .; v_call: TRBV24-1; j_call: TRBJ2-1; cdr3_length: 14; cdr3_aa: CATSDLLVSNEQFF; cdr3_nt: TGTGCCACCAGTGACCTTCTAGTATCAAATGAGCAGTTCTTC
d_call: .; clone_size: .; v_call: TRBV28; j_call: TRBJ1-4; cdr3_length: 14; cdr3_aa: CASSLVVKEEKLFF; cdr3_nt: TGTGCCAGCAGTTTAGTGGTAAAAGAGGAAAAACTGTTTTTT